This T cell receptor beta chain comes out of a study of graft-versus-host responses after intestinal transplantation. Study background: The study gave all recipients anti-thymocyte globulin induction, then tacrolimus and steroids for roughly 3 years. Study-wide results and limits: Some patients had graft-donor T cell macrochimerism, and their allografts showed high graft-versus-host to host-versus-graft clonal ratios. Association was observed between peak circulating GvH clone levels and early post-transplant HvG declines.

The table came from immunoSEQ multiplex PCR; TCRdb's copy has only in-frame clones and leaves some out. The sample consists of fewer than 95,000 clones, 94% of them appearing once. About this clone itself: What it binds is not known.

This sample comprised unstimulated CD4+ T cells sorted from spleen or lymph node cells, obtained before transplant. The TCR was taken from a human donor who was the organ donor for an intestinal transplant.

CDR3 in amino acids: CASSSARGGPMNTEAFF. CDR3 in DNA: TGCGCCAGCAGCTCCGCCCGGGGGGGGCCCATGAACACTGAAGCTTTCTTT. The rearrangement joins TRBV5-1 to TRBJ1-1; D might be TRBD1 (6 bases). V lost 3 bases and J lost 0, with 18 bases in between. This CDR3 spans 17 amino acids. Per the germline V gene, CDR1 is SGHRS and CDR2 is YFSETQ.